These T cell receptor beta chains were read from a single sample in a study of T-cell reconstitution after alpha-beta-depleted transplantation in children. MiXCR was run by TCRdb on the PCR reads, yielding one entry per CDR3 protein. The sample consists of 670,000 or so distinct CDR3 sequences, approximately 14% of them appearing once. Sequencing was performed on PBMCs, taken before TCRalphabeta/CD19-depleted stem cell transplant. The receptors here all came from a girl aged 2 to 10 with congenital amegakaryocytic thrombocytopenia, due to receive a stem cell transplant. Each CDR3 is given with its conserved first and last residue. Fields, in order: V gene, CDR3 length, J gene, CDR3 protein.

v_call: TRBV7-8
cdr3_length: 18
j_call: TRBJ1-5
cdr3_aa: CASSLARRIFNSNQPQHF

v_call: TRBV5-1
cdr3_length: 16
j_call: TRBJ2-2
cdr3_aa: CASSLDAGQITGELFF

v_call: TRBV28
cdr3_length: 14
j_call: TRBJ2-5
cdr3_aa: CASNLVQGQETQYF

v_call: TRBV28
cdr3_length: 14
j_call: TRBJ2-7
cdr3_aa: CASSLRPTRNEQYF

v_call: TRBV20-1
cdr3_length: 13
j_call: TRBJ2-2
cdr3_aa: CSARNGLTGELFF

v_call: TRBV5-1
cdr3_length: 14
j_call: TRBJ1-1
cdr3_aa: CASSLTASNTEAFF

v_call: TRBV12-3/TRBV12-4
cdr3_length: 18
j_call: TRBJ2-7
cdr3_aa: CASSLSAVTGMISYEQYF

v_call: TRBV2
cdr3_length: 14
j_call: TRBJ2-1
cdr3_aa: CASSVGGGNNEQFF

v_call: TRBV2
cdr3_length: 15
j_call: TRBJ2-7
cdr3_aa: CASSEGGGQGYEQYF

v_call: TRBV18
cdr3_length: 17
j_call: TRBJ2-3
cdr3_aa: CASSPGTSGLGTDTQYF

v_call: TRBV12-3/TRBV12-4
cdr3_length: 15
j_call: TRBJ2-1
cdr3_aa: CASSFLWEGLNEQFF

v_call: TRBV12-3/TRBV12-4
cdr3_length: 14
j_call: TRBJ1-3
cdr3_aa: CASTGREAGNTIYF

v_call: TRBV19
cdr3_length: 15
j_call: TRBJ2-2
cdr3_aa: CASSARDRVTGELFF

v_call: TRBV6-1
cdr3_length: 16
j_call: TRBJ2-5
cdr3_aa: CASSEALRQGRETQYF

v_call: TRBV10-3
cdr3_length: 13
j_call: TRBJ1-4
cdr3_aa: CAIGEWANEKLFF

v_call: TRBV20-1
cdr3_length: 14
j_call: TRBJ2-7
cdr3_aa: CSAALGGSTYEQYF

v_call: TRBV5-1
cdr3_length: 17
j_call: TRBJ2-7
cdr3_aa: CASSLSPRSRAAYEQYF

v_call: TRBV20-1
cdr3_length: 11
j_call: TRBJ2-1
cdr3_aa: CSANKENEQFF

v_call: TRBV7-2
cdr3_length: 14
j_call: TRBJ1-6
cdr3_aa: CASSLERGLSPLHF

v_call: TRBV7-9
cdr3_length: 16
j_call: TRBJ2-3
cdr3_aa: CASSLARVPREDTQYF

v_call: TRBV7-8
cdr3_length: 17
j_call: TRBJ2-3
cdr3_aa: CASPSGSENRITDTQYF

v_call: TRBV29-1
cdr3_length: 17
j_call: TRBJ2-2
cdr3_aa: CSAVGTWGGVNTGELFF